This T cell receptor beta chain comes out of a study of T-cell reconstitution after alpha-beta-depleted transplantation in children. This clonotype was counted only a few times. Its antigen is undetermined. V was cut by 3 bases and J by 1 base, with 12 bases left in between. The CDR3 totals 15 residues. Germline-derived CDR1 and CDR2 are SGHTA and FQGTGA. Unique molecular identifiers were built into the TCRbeta library. Each CDR3 protein is one row after TCRdb ran MiXCR on the PCR reads. Altogether approximately 800,000 distinct CDR3 sequences are present, 16% being singletons, with the ten largest covering approximately 5%. Broader study findings: Recipient T cells and thymic progenitors that survived were the source of the high TCRbeta diversity seen at day 60 in some patients. It was newly produced T cells that mostly accounted for T-cell counts and diversity one year after transplant.

This chain connects TRBV7-3 to TRBJ2-5; D assignment may be TRBD1 or TRBD2 (5 bases each). The source material was PBMCs, mostly from graft donor cells, sampled 360 days after TCRalphabeta/CD19-depleted stem cell transplant. The origin of this receptor is a male patient younger than 18 who had a stem cell transplant for acute lymphoblastic leukemia, so the T cells may come from the graft donor. CDR3 sequence: CASSFRGRPQETQYF. The CDR3 DNA reads as TGTGCCAGCAGCTTCCGGGGCAGGCCCCAAGAGACCCAGTACTTC.